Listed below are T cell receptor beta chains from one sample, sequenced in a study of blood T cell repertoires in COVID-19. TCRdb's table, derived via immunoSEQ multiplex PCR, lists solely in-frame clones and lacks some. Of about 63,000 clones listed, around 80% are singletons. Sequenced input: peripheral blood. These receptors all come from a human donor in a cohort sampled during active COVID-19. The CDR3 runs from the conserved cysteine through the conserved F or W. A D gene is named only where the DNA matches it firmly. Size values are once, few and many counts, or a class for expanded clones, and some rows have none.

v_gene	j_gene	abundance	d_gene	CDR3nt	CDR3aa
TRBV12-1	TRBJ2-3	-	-	TGTGCCAGCAGCTGGCGCACAGGGCGAACTAGCACAGATACGCAGTATTTT	CASSWRTGRTSTDTQYF
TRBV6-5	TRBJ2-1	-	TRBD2	TGTGCCACCCGGCGGGCGGGAGATGAGCAGTTCTTC	CATRRAGDEQFF
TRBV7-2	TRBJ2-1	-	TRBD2	TGTGCCAGCAGCACCTTAGCGGGGCCTTACAATGAGCAGTTCTTC	CASSTLAGPYNEQFF
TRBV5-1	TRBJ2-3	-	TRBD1	TGCGCCAGCAGCGGGACAGGGGGCAGCGATACGCAGTATTTT	CASSGTGGSDTQYF
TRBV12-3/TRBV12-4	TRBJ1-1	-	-	TGTGCCAGCAGTTCGGGGTGGACTGAAGCTTTCTTT	CASSSGWTEAFF
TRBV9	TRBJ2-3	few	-	TGTGCCAGCAGCGTAGCGTTCGGAGGGTTCACAGATACGCAGTATTTT	CASSVAFGGFTDTQYF
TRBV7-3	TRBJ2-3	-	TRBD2	TGTGCCAGCAGCTTAAGGGGGACTAGCGAAATAGATACGCAGTATTTT	CASSLRGTSEIDTQYF
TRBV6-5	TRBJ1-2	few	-	TGTGCCAGCAGTTATGGCGGCAGCTATGGCTACACCTTC	CASSYGGSYGYTF
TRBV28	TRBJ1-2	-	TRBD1	TGTGCCAGCAGACTGGGACAGGGTAGGGGCTACACCTTC	CASRLGQGRGYTF
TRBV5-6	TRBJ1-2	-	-	TGTGCCAGCAGCCCGCTATCGGCAGGGGATTTCTATGGCTACACCTTC	CASSPLSAGDFYGYTF
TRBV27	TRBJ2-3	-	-	TGTGCCAGCAGTTTATACGGTGATACGCAGTATTTT	CASSLYGDTQYF
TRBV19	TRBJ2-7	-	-	TGTGCCAGTAGTATACGGGCGGGTTTACGGGGTTCGAATCCCTACGAGCAGTACTTC	CASSIRAGLRGSNPYEQYF
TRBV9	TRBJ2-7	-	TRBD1	TGTGCCAGCAGCCCTTACAGGGGGCTTAGGGAGCAGTACTTC	CASSPYRGLREQYF
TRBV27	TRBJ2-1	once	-	TGTGCCAGCAGTCGTAGACTAGGGAGCTCCTACAATGAGCAGTTCTTC	CASSRRLGSSYNEQFF
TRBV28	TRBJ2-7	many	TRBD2	TGTGCCAGCACCACCGGGACTAGCGGCTTAATCTACGAGCAGTACTTC	CASTTGTSGLIYEQYF
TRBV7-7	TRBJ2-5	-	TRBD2	TGTGCTAGCAGCTCCGGGACTAGCTCCTCCCAAGAGACCCAGTACTTC	CASSSGTSSSQETQYF
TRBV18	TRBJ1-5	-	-	TGTGCCAGCTCACCATTCGTCAGGGGAAATCAGCCCCAGCATTTT	CASSPFVRGNQPQHF
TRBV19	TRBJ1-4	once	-	TGTGCCAGTAGTACCCGGTACGGTGCAACTAATGAAAAACTGTTTTTT	CASSTRYGATNEKLFF
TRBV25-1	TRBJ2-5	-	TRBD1	TGTGCCAGCAGTGACCTTCAGAAGGGGGCTAAGGAGACCCAGTACTTC	CASSDLQKGAKETQYF
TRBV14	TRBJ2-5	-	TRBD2	TGTGCCAGCAGCCAAGCACTAGCGGGAGCGGAGACCCAGTACTTC	CASSQALAGAETQYF
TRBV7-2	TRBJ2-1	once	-	TGTGCCAGCCCCCCCGGAGTCAGAAGAAATGAGCAGTTCTTC	CASPPGVRRNEQFF
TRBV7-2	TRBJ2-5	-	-	TGTGCCAGCAGACCTACAGGAGTAGAGACCCAGTACTTC	CASRPTGVETQYF
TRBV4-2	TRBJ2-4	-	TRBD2	TGTGCCAGCAGCCAAGGGATCGGGACTAGCGACATTCAGTACTTC	CASSQGIGTSDIQYF
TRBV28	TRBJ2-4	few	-	TGTGCCAGCAGTGCACAGGGGCGGAGGGGCATTCAGTACTTC	CASSAQGRRGIQYF
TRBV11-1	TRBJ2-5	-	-	TGTGCCAGCAGCTGGGGCGTGGGTACCCAAGAGACCCAGTACTTC	CASSWGVGTQETQYF
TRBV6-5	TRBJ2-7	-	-	TGTGCCAGCAGGAAAGGAGGAGGGAACACCTACGAGCAGTACTTC	CASRKGGGNTYEQYF
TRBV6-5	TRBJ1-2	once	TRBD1	TGTGCCAGCAGTCCCCGACAGGGGGCGAACTATGGCTACACCTTC	CASSPRQGANYGYTF